This T cell receptor (beta chain) is drawn from a study of CD8+ T cells in alopecia areata. About the research overall: Treated patients swallowed 5 to 10 mg of oral tofacitinib twice daily.

General study results and limits: Resident alphabeta T cells of normal skin are also sequenced in scalp samples.

RNA, once extracted, was reverse transcribed into cDNA for use as the sequencing template. The repertoire was sequenced with immunoSEQ multiplex PCR; TCRdb's copy has only in-frame clones and lacks some. Found here are approximately 180,000 clones, roughly 66% of them singletons; the top ten hold more than 9.5%. Alopecia areata patients provided lesional scalp punch biopsies and peripheral blood, both collected for the study. PBMCs provided sorted CD4+ and CD8+ T cells. Trimming removed 5 bases from V and 0 bases from J, with 10 bases in between. CDR3 length equals 14 residues. Germline CDR1 and CDR2: SGHRS and YFSETQ. Remarks on this clone: The antigen is not known.

The source was CD8+ T cells sorted from blood, collected at week 0. The source is a human donor with alopecia areata. The chain joins TRBV5-1 to TRBJ2-3, with D perhaps TRBD1 (6 bases). Here the CDR3 reads CASSYRASTDTQYF. The CDR3 DNA follows: TGCGCCAGCAGTTACAGGGCTAGCACAGATACGCAGTATTTT.